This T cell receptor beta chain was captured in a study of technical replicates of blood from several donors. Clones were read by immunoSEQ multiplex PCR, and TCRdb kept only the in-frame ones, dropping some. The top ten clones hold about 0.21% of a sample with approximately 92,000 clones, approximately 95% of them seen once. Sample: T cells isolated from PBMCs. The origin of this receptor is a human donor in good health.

CDR3: CASRRGTGVGYTF. In nucleotides, the CDR3 is TGTGCCAGCAGACGGGGGACAGGGGTTGGCTACACCTTC. The gene calls are TRBV6-6 and TRBJ1-2, with TRBD1 matching over 10 bases. This CDR3 contains 13 residues. V dropped 6 bases and J dropped 7; count of bases not matched to a gene: 5. The germline V gene has CDR1 MNHNY and CDR2 SVGAGI (reference sequence).